The 30 T cell receptor beta chains reported below all come from one sample, sequenced in a study of identical twins. Each CDR3 protein is one row after TCRdb ran MiXCR on the 5' RACE reads. The data show 600,000 to 700,000 distinct CDR3 sequences, less than 25% seen once. The same data also went into a second study, on T cells expressing NK-cell markers.

Sequencing was carried out using PBMCs. These receptors were obtained from a woman younger than 35 in good health.

V usage is TRBV20-1 and J usage is TRBJ2-7, with 8 nucleotides matching TRBD2. The V segment lost 4 bases and the J segment 1 base; nucleotides outside the gene matches: 6. Germline V gene lookup returns CDR1 DFQATT and CDR2 SNEGSKA (reference sequence). The CDR3 runs to 14 residues. This chain's CDR3 is CSAKKTSASYEQYF. The CDR3 DNA reads as TGCAGTGCTAAAAAGACTAGCGCATCCTACGAGCAGTACTTC.

The chain employs TRBV20-1 and TRBJ2-3; TRBD1 might be the D (6 bases). The germline V gene encodes CDR1 DFQATT and CDR2 SNEGSKA (reference sequence). Trimming shortened V by 5 bases and J by 6 bases, and 27 bases separated the two germline ends. The CDR3 is 17 residues long. CDR3 loop: CSASRRGTLSSNDTQYF. The CDR3 coding sequence is TGCAGTGCTTCGCGCCGAGGGACATTATCATCCAACGATACGCAGTATTTT.

This clonotype was seen at least ten times. In nucleotides, the CDR3 is TGCAGTGCTTCCCACAGGGGGCGGGGAAACACCATATATTTT. Protein sequence: CSASHRGRGNTIYF. The chain carries TRBV20-1 and TRBJ1-3, with 9 bases fitting TRBD1. CDR1 and CDR2 from the germline V gene are DFQATT and SNEGSKA (reference sequence). The CDR3 is 14 residues long. V dropped 5 bases and J dropped 4; count of bases not matched to a gene: 6.

The genes are TRBV5-1 and TRBJ1-1; no clear D. The CDR3 length is 15 residues. Looked up from germline, CDR1 is SGHRS and CDR2 is YFSETQ. V was trimmed by 0 bases and J by 1 base, leaving 10 bases between them. The CDR3 here is CASSLEIRQNTEAFF. The CDR3 DNA reads TGCGCCAGCAGCTTGGAAATCCGGCAGAACACTGAAGCTTTCTTT.

This clonotype occurred a few times. This sequence joins TRBV29-1 and TRBJ2-7; the D gene is possibly TRBD1 (5 bases). The V end lost 5 bases, the J end lost 6 bases, and 17 bases lay between the germline ends. Germline CDR1 reads SQVTM; CDR2 reads ANQGSEA. The CDR3 runs 13 residues. The DNA for the CDR3 is TGCAGCGTTTCTACAGGTACTTTACGCGAGCAGTACTTC. Protein: CSVSTGTLREQYF.

CDR3: CASSEEAGRNTGELFF. The CDR3 DNA follows: TGTGCCAGCAGCGAGGAAGCGGGGCGAAACACCGGGGAGCTGTTTTTT. The chain links TRBV6-1 to TRBJ2-2; 7 nucleotides align to TRBD2. Germline trimming cut 6 bases from V and 2 bases from J; bases unmatched to any gene: 9. The CDR3 loop spans 16 amino acids. CDR1 MNHNS and CDR2 SASEGT come from the germline V gene.

The V gene is TRBV6-1, the J gene TRBJ2-6, with a weak D call TRBD1 (6 bases). The V end was cut by 6 bases, the J end by 0 bases, with 12 bases between. The germline gives CDR1 MNHNS, CDR2 SASEGT. The CDR3 spans 16 residues. As DNA, the CDR3 is TGTGCCAGCAGAAAAGCGGACAGCTCTGGGGCCAACGTCCTGACTTTC. Protein product: CASRKADSSGANVLTF.

The V gene is TRBV29-1, the J gene TRBJ1-2, with D maybe TRBD1 (6 bases). From germline, CDR1 is SQVTM and CDR2 ANQGSEA. V shed 6 bases and J shed 4 bases, with 12 bases lying between them. This CDR3 is 12 amino acids long. The CDR3 reads CSVPWTAYGYTF. DNA of the CDR3: TGCAGCGTCCCATGGACAGCCTATGGCTACACCTTC.

This clonotype was counted only a few times. The V and J genes are TRBV13 and TRBJ2-5, with 13 positions matching TRBD2. The CDR3 is 18 residues long. The germline CDR1 and CDR2 sequences are PRHDT and FYEKMQ (reference sequence). V lost 0 bases, J lost 5 bases, and 9 bases stayed unmatched. As DNA, the CDR3 is TGTGCCAGCAGCTTAGGAACTAGCGGGGGGGCTTCCGTGGAGACCCAGTACTTC. Translation gives CASSLGTSGGASVETQYF.

The genes are TRBV6-5 and TRBJ2-6; D uncertain. This CDR3 spans 16 amino acids. Germline V gene data show CDR1 as MNHEY and CDR2 as SVGAGI. Trimming took 4 bases from V and 2 from J, leaving 12 bases between them. The CDR3 bases are TGTGCCAGCAGTTGGACGACTGGGACTGGGGCCAACGTCCTGACTTTC. It is translated as CASSWTTGTGANVLTF.

There are a few counts of this clonotype. V and J are TRBV29-1 and TRBJ2-4; the D gene could be TRBD1 or TRBD2 (6 bases each). V was shortened by 7 bases and J by 9 bases, with 19 bases between the two germline ends. The CDR3 has 13 amino acids. CDR1 and CDR2 from the germline V gene are SQVTM and ANQGSEA. The CDR3 region has the DNA TGCAGCGCTGTTTGGGGGGCTAGGGTCATTCAGTACTTC. Its translation is CSAVWGARVIQYF.

This clonotype occurred many times. The chain has TRBV15 and TRBJ1-1; D gene unclear. Between the trimmed V and J ends, which lost 0 bases and 5 bases, there was a span of 4 bases. The CDR3 has 12 amino acids. In germline, CDR1 is LNHNV, CDR2 YYDKDF (reference sequence). CDR3 sequence: CATSRDETEAFF. The CDR3 coding sequence is TGTGCCACCAGCAGAGACGAAACTGAAGCTTTCTTT.

In this sample, this clonotype turned up a few times. V is TRBV9 and J is TRBJ2-1; 8 bases line up with TRBD1. Per germline, CDR1 SGDLS and CDR2 YYNGEE. Trimming removed 4 bases from V and 6 bases from J; junction bases left unmatched: 12. The CDR3 is 16 amino acids. The CDR3 DNA sequence: TGTGCCAGCAGCCCCCCCGCGGGACAGGCTTTCAATGAGCAGTTCTTC. Its protein is CASSPPAGQAFNEQFF.

This clonotype occurred a few times. The CDR3 bases are TGCGCCAGCAGCCAAGACTCCCCCGGGACTAGCGTTCGTAGCACAGATACGCAGTATTTT. This sequence encodes CASSQDSPGTSVRSTDTQYF. The chain joins TRBV4-3 to TRBJ2-3, with TRBD2 matching 10 bases. CDR1 LGHNA and CDR2 YSLEER come from the germline V gene. V lost 0 bases to trimming and J lost 0 bases; unmatched junction nucleotides: 12. The CDR3 is 20 amino acids.

Only a few counts were recorded for this clonotype. This chain uses TRBV4-2 with TRBJ1-1; D gene uncertain. V was pared by 0 bases and J by 5 bases, with 13 bases between. The CDR3 consists of 15 residues. Germline V gene sequence: CDR1 LGHNA, CDR2 YNFKEQ. In DNA form, the CDR3 reads TGTGCCAGCAGCCAAGAGTATACGTCAAGGACTGAAGCTTTCTTT. This translates into CASSQEYTSRTEAFF.

This clonotype has just a few counts. The chain uses TRBV20-1 and TRBJ2-3, with TRBD2 matching over 15 bases. The CDR3 is made up of 15 amino acids. CDR1 and CDR2 from the germline V gene are DFQATT and SNEGSKA (reference sequence). J gave up 4 bases and V 6 bases, and 5 bases lay outside the gene matches. CDR3 loop: CSASRTSGGADTQYF. In DNA form, the CDR3 reads TGCAGTGCCAGCCGGACTAGCGGGGGGGCAGATACGCAGTATTTT.

This clonotype was counted a few times. V is TRBV10-3 and J is TRBJ2-7; 7 bases agree with TRBD1. This CDR3 is 15 amino acids long. With V trimmed by 10 bases and J by 0 bases, 12 bases remained unmatched. Germline CDR1 reads ENHRY; CDR2 reads SYGVKD. In DNA, the CDR3 is TGTGCCAGCCCCCGTCCCCAGGGGGTCTCCTACGAGCAGTACTTC. Its protein product is CASPRPQGVSYEQYF.

This clonotype was counted only a few times. CDR3 amino acids: CSAKGRGTGELFF. In DNA form, the CDR3 reads TGCAGTGCTAAGGGGAGGGGAACCGGGGAGCTGTTTTTT. The chain links TRBV20-1 to TRBJ2-2; the match to TRBD2 covers 7 bases. V was clipped by 4 bases and J by 5 bases; unmatched bases: 4. CDR3 length: 13 residues. CDR1 is DFQATT and CDR2 is SNEGSKA in the germline V gene (reference sequence).

This clonotype was found a few times. This sequence joins TRBV9 and TRBJ2-1; 10 nucleotides line up with TRBD2. The germline CDR1 and CDR2 sequences are SGDLS and YYNGEE. J gave up 9 bases and V 3 bases, and 15 bases lay outside the gene matches. The CDR3 consists of 17 residues. The CDR3 spells CASSDGLAGERLVEQFF. For the CDR3, the DNA is TGTGCCAGCAGCGACGGGCTAGCGGGAGAACGGCTGGTTGAGCAGTTCTTC.

This clonotype was counted between two and nine times. J is TRBJ2-4 and V is TRBV6-5; the D gene is possibly TRBD1 (5 bases). Trimming left V 6 bases short and J 8 bases short, with 11 bases between. This CDR3 has 12 residues. Germline CDR1 MNHEY, CDR2 SVGAGI. CDR3 DNA: TGTGCCAGCAGAGACCAGGGATACATTCAGTACTTC. The encoded protein is CASRDQGYIQYF.

This clonotype was detected a few times. This may stem from a read error, because a much larger clone lies one nucleotide away. V gene TRBV29-1 combines with J gene TRBJ2-3; D not certain. Germline loops: CDR1 SQVTM, CDR2 ANQGSEA. V gave up 7 bases and J gave up 2 bases, with 4 bases separating them. The CDR3 contains 10 residues. The CDR3 region is CSAYTDTQYF. The CDR3, as DNA: TGCAGCGCCTACACAGATACGCAGTATTTT.

V gene TRBV6-5 combines with J gene TRBJ2-1; D unclear. V lost 4 bases, J lost 10 bases, and 8 bases lay in between. The CDR3 is 11 residues long. CDR1 MNHEY and CDR2 SVGAGI come from the germline V gene. CDR3 nucleotides: TGTGCCAGCAGTTCCTTCCACGAGCAGTTCTTC. This codes for CASSSFHEQFF.

The CDR3 spells CASSVVASGVGGEQYF. The CDR3 DNA is TGTGCCAGCAGCGTAGTGGCTAGCGGGGTCGGGGGAGAGCAGTACTTC. The chain links TRBV9 to TRBJ2-7; 9 nucleotides agree with TRBD2. Looked up from germline, CDR1 is SGDLS and CDR2 is YYNGEE. The length of the CDR3 is 16 residues. With V trimmed by 0 bases and J by 7 bases, 11 bases remained unmatched. Looking up the rest from reference TRBV9 and TRBJ2-7 gives the full variable domain: DSGVTQTPKHLITATGQRVTLRCSPRSGDLSVYWYQQSLDQGLQFLIQYYNGEERAKGNILERFSAQQFPDLHSELNLSSLELGDSALYFCASSVVASGVGGEQYFGPGTRLTVT.

The chain uses TRBV12-3 or TRBV12-4 and TRBJ2-1; 9 bases align to TRBD2. The V and J ends lost 7 bases and 0 bases, in that order; junction bases with no gene match: 4. The CDR3 extends over 15 amino acids. Written as DNA, the CDR3 is TGTGCCAGCACTATTAGCGGGAGCTCCTACAATGAGCAGTTCTTC. Protein: CASTISGSSYNEQFF.

This clonotype was seen many times. The rearrangement uses TRBV29-1 and TRBJ2-1, with D possibly matching TRBD1 (5 bases). CDR3 size: 15 residues. Per germline, CDR1 SQVTM and CDR2 ANQGSEA. Trimming took off 5 bases at V and 4 bases at J, with 18 bases between the two ends. The DNA of the CDR3 is TGCAGCGTTTATGGGGCCGCGACCCGATACAATGAGCAGTTCTTC. This encodes CSVYGAATRYNEQFF.

This clonotype was found a few times. The genes are TRBV6-5 and TRBJ1-1; possibly TRBD1 for D (5 bases). Between the trimmed V and J ends, which lost 2 bases and 1 base, there was a span of 14 bases. The germline CDR1 and CDR2 sequences are MNHEY and SVGAGI. The CDR3 length is 16 residues. This CDR3 reads CASSYGMWGGNTEAFF. CDR3 sequence (DNA): TGTGCCAGCAGTTACGGGATGTGGGGGGGGAACACTGAAGCTTTCTTT.

This clonotype was found a few times. The genes are TRBV20-1 and TRBJ2-5, with TRBD2 as a possible D gene (5 bases). The CDR3 loop spans 14 amino acids. Trimming left V 3 bases short and J 3 bases short, with 14 bases between. Germline loops: CDR1 DFQATT, CDR2 SNEGSKA (reference sequence). CDR3 bases: TGCAGTGCTAGGATCGGTTCAGCGGAAGAGACCCAGTACTTC. It specifies CSARIGSAEETQYF.

The chain couples TRBV4-3 to TRBJ2-3; D remains ambiguous. V lost 0 bases and J 1 base, leaving 11 bases between the germline ends. The CDR3 has 16 amino acids. The germline V gene encodes CDR1 LGHNA and CDR2 YSLEER. The CDR3 coding sequence is TGCGCCAGCAGCCAAGATCCCAGGCTAGGCACAGATACGCAGTATTTT. The encoded protein is CASSQDPRLGTDTQYF.

The V gene is TRBV20-1, the J gene TRBJ2-5; D is unclear. The V and J ends lost 7 bases and 1 base respectively, with 7 bases between them. The germline V gene encodes CDR1 DFQATT and CDR2 SNEGSKA (reference sequence). CDR3 length: 11 amino acids. The chain's CDR3 is CSGRRQETQYF. Here the CDR3 DNA reads TGCAGTGGACGGCGCCAAGAGACCCAGTACTTC.

V and J are TRBV19 and TRBJ2-3, with D unclear. In germline, CDR1 is LNHDA, CDR2 SQIVND (reference sequence). The germline V and J ends were trimmed by 11 bases and 1 base, with 13 bases remaining between them. This CDR3 comprises 13 residues. CDR3: CACSGLRTDTQYF. DNA of the CDR3: TGTGCCTGTTCTGGCCTTCGCACAGATACGCAGTATTTT. Filled out from reference TRBV19 and TRBJ2-3, the complete variable domain reads DGGITQSPKYLFRKEGQNVTLSCEQNLNHDAMYWYRQDPGQGLRLIYYSQIVNDFQKGDIAEGYSVSREKKESFPLTVTSAQKNPTAFYLCACSGLRTDTQYFGPGTRLTVL.